This entry lists 14 T cell receptor beta chains sequenced from one sample in a study of shared clonotypes between healthy human individuals. Sequencing used immunoSEQ multiplex PCR; TCRdb keeps in-frame clones, though not all of them. The profile shows some 530,000 clones, over 70% of them singletons. Material: PBMCs. The receptors here all came from a woman between 40 and 55 years old in good health. Some clones in this sample may be carry-over from other donors' samples.

In regard to this clone: This likely reflects a read error, since a far larger clone is one base away. Other DNA sequences in the sample encode the same CDR3. The chain uses TRBV6-1 and TRBJ1-2; a possible D gene is TRBD1 (6 bases). In germline, CDR1 is MNHNS, CDR2 SASEGT. The CDR3 runs to 15 residues. CDR3 nucleotides: TGTGCCAGCAGTGCGACAGGAATAACTAACTATGGTTACACCTTC. Translated, it gives CASSATGITNYGYTF.

The CDR3 reads CASSKGTPSGYGYTF. The CDR3 DNA sequence: TGTGCCAGCAGCAAAGGGACGCCTTCTGGCTATGGCTACACCTTC. This chain links TRBV9 with TRBJ1-2, with D possibly matching TRBD1 (5 bases). V lost 4 bases and J lost 4, with 17 bases in between. This CDR3 has 15 residues. In germline, CDR1 is SGDLS, CDR2 YYNGEE.

J is TRBJ2-5 and V is TRBV19, with TRBD2 matching 10 bases. Trimming at V came to 5 bases and at J to 1 base, leaving 7 bases not matched to a gene. The CDR3 has 16 residues. The germline CDR1 and CDR2 sequences are LNHDA and SQIVND (reference sequence). CDR3 amino acids: CASSGRRTSGQETQYF. CDR3 DNA sequence: TGTGCCAGTAGTGGGAGAAGGACTAGCGGCCAAGAGACCCAGTACTTC.

The chain couples TRBV19 to TRBJ1-1; weak D call: TRBD1 (5 bases). CDR1 is LNHDA and CDR2 is SQIVND in the germline V gene (reference sequence). The CDR3 runs to 15 residues. The V end was cut by 4 bases, the J end by 4 bases, with 16 bases between. CDR3 residues: CASSTSSGVITEAFF. In nucleotides, the CDR3 is TGTGCCAGTAGTACTTCCTCGGGGGTGATCACTGAAGCTTTCTTT.

Note on this clone: Possible read error: a much larger clone is one base away. Distinct nucleotide sequences in the sample also encode this CDR3. V is TRBV27 and J is TRBJ1-6, with D hard to call. The V gene's germline CDR1 is MNHEY and CDR2 SMNVEV (reference sequence). This CDR3 comprises 16 residues. CDR3 protein: CASTPRGAGYNSPLHF. The CDR3 DNA reads as TGTGCCAGCACCCCGCGAGGCGCGGGATATAATTCACCCCTCCACTTC.

As concerns this clone: With only one base between it and a far larger clone, this is likely a read error. The chain joins TRBV10-3 to TRBJ1-4; 9 positions agree with TRBD1. J gave up 8 bases and V 3 bases, and 4 bases lay outside the gene matches. Germline V gene data show CDR1 as ENHRY and CDR2 as SYGVKD. The CDR3 has 14 residues. As DNA, the CDR3 is TGTGCCATCAGTGATGGGACAGGGCGGGAAAAACTGTTTTTT. Translating it yields CAISDGTGREKLFF.

The chain couples TRBV11-2 to TRBJ1-4; weak D call: TRBD1 (6 bases). Germline values: CDR1 SGHAT, CDR2 FQNNGV. The CDR3 runs 15 residues. V was clipped by 6 bases and J by 3 bases, with 14 bases between them. This CDR3 is CASRPLGQSNEKLFF. In DNA, the CDR3 is TGTGCCAGCAGACCCCTTGGACAGTCTAATGAAAAACTGTTTTTT. Supplemented by reference TRBV11-2 and TRBJ1-4, the full variable domain reads EAGVAQSPRYKIIEKRQSVAFWCNPISGHATLYWYQQILGQGPKLLIQFQNNGVVDDSQLPKDRFSAERLKGVDSTLKIQPAKLEDSAVYLCASRPLGQSNEKLFFGSGTQLSVL.

The chain couples TRBV19 to TRBJ2-5; D perhaps matches TRBD1 (5 bases). The germline CDR1 and CDR2 sequences are LNHDA and SQIVND (reference sequence). Trimming took off 4 bases at V and 5 bases at J, with 11 bases between the two ends. The CDR3 covers 13 residues. The CDR3 reads CASSKTAGETQYF. The CDR3 nucleotides read TGTGCCAGTAGTAAGACAGCTGGGGAGACCCAGTACTTC.

The gene calls are TRBV7-2 and TRBJ1-6; D may be TRBD1 (6 bases). CDR3 size: 15 residues. From germline, CDR1 is SGHTA and CDR2 FQGNSA. Between the trimmed V and J ends, which lost 2 bases and 4 bases, there was a span of 9 bases. This CDR3 is CASSLLGAYNSPLHF. The CDR3 nucleotides read TGTGCCAGCAGCTTATTGGGGGCGTATAATTCACCCCTCCACTTT.

The gene calls are TRBV7-3 and TRBJ2-6; TRBD2 is a possible D gene (6 bases). Germline V gives CDR1 SGHTA, CDR2 FQGTGA. V was clipped by 7 bases and J by 0 bases, with 16 bases between them. This CDR3 is built from 17 residues. In nucleotides, the CDR3 is TGTGCCAGCACAACCCTCGGGGGATCCTCTGGGGCCAACGTCCTGACTTTC. Translation gives CASTTLGGSSGANVLTF.

This chain uses TRBV27 with TRBJ1-2; D is unresolved. The germline V gene has CDR1 MNHEY and CDR2 SMNVEV (reference sequence). The CDR3 covers 15 residues. Trimming took 2 bases from V and 4 from J, leaving 14 bases between them. Here the CDR3 reads CASSLGEGSGYGYTF. In nucleotides, the CDR3 is TGTGCCAGCAGTTTAGGTGAGGGTTCCGGCTATGGCTACACCTTC.

This chain uses TRBV5-1 with TRBJ2-1, with D perhaps matching TRBD2 (6 bases). CDR1 and CDR2 (germline): SGHRS, YFSETQ. V gave up 8 bases and J gave up 5 bases, with 20 bases separating them. CDR3 length: 15 residues. The CDR3 DNA follows: TGCGCCAGTTCATTCGGGGTCAGCGGGCACAATGAGCAGTTCTTC. Encoded protein: CASSFGVSGHNEQFF.

This sequence joins TRBV28 and TRBJ2-3, with TRBD2 matching over 13 bases. Per the germline V gene, CDR1 is MDHEN and CDR2 is SYDVKM. Trimming removed 8 bases from V and 7 bases from J; junction bases left unmatched: 6. The CDR3 is 14 amino acids. The CDR3 loop is CASAGTSGIYTQYF. CDR3 DNA sequence: TGTGCCAGCGCCGGGACTAGCGGGATTTATACGCAGTATTTT. The full variable domain, its missing parts supplied by reference TRBV28 and TRBJ2-3, is DVKVTQSSRYLVKRTGEKVFLECVQDMDHENMFWYRQDPGLGLRLIYFSYDVKMKEKGDIPEGYSVSREKKERFSLILESASTNQTSMYLCASAGTSGIYTQYFGPGTRLTVL.

This sequence joins TRBV11-2 and TRBJ2-7, with 12 bases that match TRBD2. Germline-derived CDR1 and CDR2 are SGHAT and FQNNGV. The CDR3 covers 15 residues. J gave up 3 bases and V 4 bases, and 4 bases lay outside the gene matches. The DNA for the CDR3 is TGTGCCAGCAGCTCCCCGACTAGCGGGAGCTACGAGCAGTACTTC. This encodes CASSSPTSGSYEQYF.